Presented here are 24 T cell receptor beta chains from one specimen sequenced in a study of beta chain features in type 1 diabetes. Every isolated RNA sample was fully reverse transcribed, so sequencing captured expressed TCRB transcripts. Produced via immunoSEQ multiplex PCR; TCRdb's table is partial and in-frame only. The table has fewer than 650,000 clones, about a sixth seen once; the top ten hold under 0.095%. Material: naive CD4+ T cells from blood. The receptors derive from a man younger than 35 in good health.

The chain combines TRBV19 with TRBJ1-5; D is undetermined. The ends were cut back, 6 bases at V and 0 bases at J, with 12 bases in the middle. The CDR3 is 15 amino acids. From germline, CDR1 is LNHDA and CDR2 SQIVND (reference sequence). The DNA of the CDR3 is TGTGCCAGTAGAGCCAAAGATTATAGCAATCAGCCCCAGCATTTT. It codes for CASRAKDYSNQPQHF.

The chain is built from TRBV10-3 and TRBJ2-3, with D possibly being TRBD1 (5 bases). The CDR3 is made up of 10 amino acids. Between the trimmed V and J ends, which lost 11 bases and 3 bases, there was a span of 6 bases. CDR1 is ENHRY and CDR2 is SYGVKD in the germline V gene. In nucleotides, the CDR3 is TGTGCCTCAGGGACAGATACGCAGTATTTT. Residues: CASGTDTQYF.

J is TRBJ2-7 and V is TRBV4-2; 9 bases map to TRBD1. The CDR3 consists of 16 residues. Germline-derived CDR1 and CDR2 are LGHNA and YNFKEQ. V was clipped by 0 bases and J by 0 bases; unmatched bases: 3. Here the CDR3 DNA reads TGTGCCAGCAGCCAAGAAGGGGGACAGGGCTCCTACGAGCAGTACTTC. Amino acids: CASSQEGGQGSYEQYF.

This clone was detected a few times. V gene TRBV19 combines with J gene TRBJ1-1, with no clear D. This CDR3 is 15 amino acids long. Per the germline V gene, CDR1 is LNHDA and CDR2 is SQIVND (reference sequence). With 3 bases removed from V and 2 bases from J, the gap between germline ends came to 13 bases. The CDR3 bases are TGTGCCAGTAGTATTCCAGGACGGGATAACACTGAAGCTTTCTTT. This translates into CASSIPGRDNTEAFF.

The V gene is TRBV7-3, the J gene TRBJ2-3; D not certain. Per germline, CDR1 SGHTA and CDR2 FQGTGA. CDR3 length equals 15 residues. The germline V and J ends were trimmed by 2 bases and 2 bases, with 11 bases remaining between them. CDR3 nucleotides: TGTGCCAGCAGCTTAGACCGTCGGGCCACAGATACGCAGTATTTT. Amino acid sequence: CASSLDRRATDTQYF.

This clone was found a few times. The V call is TRBV5-1, the J call TRBJ1-1; 9 nucleotides align to TRBD1. In germline, CDR1 is SGHRS, CDR2 YFSETQ. The CDR3 has 14 residues. V shed 4 bases and J 5 bases; nucleotides not matched to a gene: 6. CDR3 DNA: TGCGCCAGCAGCACCTCGACAGGGGGGACTGAAGCTTTCTTT. Translating it yields CASSTSTGGTEAFF.

The chain joins TRBV5-4 to TRBJ2-3; TRBD2 aligns across 9 bases. The CDR3 is 14 residues long. Trimming cost V 4 bases and J 4 bases; bases outside gene matches: 4. Germline CDR1 reads SGHNT; CDR2 reads YYREEE (reference sequence). This chain's CDR3 is CASSNSGGADTQYF. Written as DNA, the CDR3 is TGTGCCAGCAGCAATAGCGGGGGAGCAGATACGCAGTATTTT. Drawing the rest from reference TRBV5-4 and TRBJ2-3, the complete variable domain is ETGVTQSPTHLIKTRGQQVTLRCSSQSGHNTVSWYQQALGQGPQFIFQYYREEENGRGNFPPRFSGLQFPNYSSELNVNALELDDSALYLCASSNSGGADTQYFGPGTRLTVL.

The chain combines TRBV25-1 with TRBJ2-1; the D gene is possibly TRBD1 (6 bases). The CDR3 is 14 amino acids. Germline V gene data show CDR1 as MGHDK and CDR2 as SYGVNS. V was trimmed by 0 bases and J by 6 bases, leaving 9 bases between them. Here the CDR3 reads CASSEYRDINEQFF. As DNA, the CDR3 is TGTGCCAGCAGTGAATATCGGGACATCAATGAGCAGTTCTTC.

In this sample, this clone turned up a few times. This sequence joins TRBV5-1 and TRBJ1-5; 8 bases match TRBD1. The germline CDR1 and CDR2 sequences are SGHRS and YFSETQ. With V trimmed by 4 bases and J by 4 bases, 7 bases remained unmatched. This CDR3 has 15 residues. DNA for the CDR3: TGCGCCAGCAGCCGGGCCGGGACAGGAAATCAGCCCCAGCATTTT. Protein: CASSRAGTGNQPQHF. Filled out from reference TRBV5-1 and TRBJ1-5, the complete variable domain reads KAGVTQTPRYLIKTRGQQVTLSCSPISGHRSVSWYQQTPGQGLQFLFEYFSETQRNKGNFPGRFSGRQFSNSRSEMNVSTLELGDSALYLCASSRAGTGNQPQHFGDGTRLSIL.

The chain couples TRBV9 to TRBJ1-2; perhaps TRBD1 as D (6 bases). Germline lookup yields CDR1 SGDLS and CDR2 YYNGEE. The CDR3 has 13 residues. V shed 4 bases and J shed 7 bases, with 14 bases lying between them. CDR3 sequence reads: CASSPGTPGGYTF. In DNA, the CDR3 is TGTGCCAGCAGCCCCGGGACACCTGGTGGCTACACCTTC. Full variable domain (outside the CDR3, taken from reference TRBV9 and TRBJ1-2): DSGVTQTPKHLITATGQRVTLRCSPRSGDLSVYWYQQSLDQGLQFLIQYYNGEERAKGNILERFSAQQFPDLHSELNLSSLELGDSALYFCASSPGTPGGYTFGSGTRLTVV.

The table lists this clone with a few counts. V usage is TRBV19 and J usage is TRBJ2-2; tentative D call: TRBD2 (6 bases). Germline V gene data show CDR1 as LNHDA and CDR2 as SQIVND (reference sequence). V gave up 4 bases and J gave up 4 bases, with 7 bases separating them. The CDR3 covers 13 residues. Here the CDR3 reads CASSRDFTGELFF. The CDR3 DNA is TGTGCCAGTAGTAGGGACTTCACCGGGGAGCTGTTTTTT.

This chain links TRBV5-6 with TRBJ2-3; D is uncertain. CDR3 length: 13 residues. Germline V gives CDR1 SGHDT, CDR2 YYEEEE. Trimming took off 3 bases at V and 2 bases at J, with 7 bases between the two ends. CDR3 loop: CASSSPFTDTQYF. DNA of the CDR3: TGTGCCAGCAGCTCCCCCTTCACAGATACGCAGTATTTT.

In this sample, this clone turned up a few times. The CDR3 coding sequence is TGTGCCAGCAGATACACCGGGGAGCTGTTTTTT. Its protein product is CASRYTGELFF. V usage is TRBV7-2 and J usage is TRBJ2-2; D is ambiguous. The CDR3 spans 11 residues. Trimming took off 6 bases at V and 3 bases at J, with 2 bases between the two ends. The V gene's germline CDR1 is SGHTA and CDR2 FQGNSA.

This clone turned up a few times. The gene calls are TRBV7-9 and TRBJ2-1; the match to TRBD2 covers 8 bases. This CDR3 has 14 residues. Germline V gene sequence: CDR1 SEHNR, CDR2 FQNEAQ (reference sequence). V shed 7 bases, J shed 7 bases, and the junction held 9 bases outside the gene matches. CDR3 in amino acids: CASTTGLAENEQFF. The CDR3 DNA is TGTGCCAGCACCACAGGACTAGCTGAAAATGAGCAGTTCTTC.

The chain uses TRBV28 and TRBJ2-4; 12 positions match TRBD2. Germline V gives CDR1 MDHEN, CDR2 SYDVKM. J gave up 8 bases and V 7 bases, and 9 bases lay outside the gene matches. The CDR3 length is 15 residues. The CDR3 loop is CASTSGGARAHIQYF. The CDR3 region has the DNA TGTGCCAGCACTAGCGGGGGGGCCCGGGCCCACATTCAGTACTTC.

The table lists this clone with a few counts. Germline is not matched at one junction end, which may reflect a read error. V is TRBV5-4 and J is TRBJ2-4; D perhaps matches TRBD1 (5 bases). Germline V gene data show CDR1 as SGHNT and CDR2 as YYREEE (reference sequence). The CDR3 loop spans 17 amino acids. CDR3 sequence: CASSQDARAGAKNIQYF. DNA of the CDR3: TGCGCCAGCAGCCAAGATGCCAGGGCCGGGGCCAAAAACATTCAGTACTTC.

This clone was counted between two and nine times. The chain has TRBV9 and TRBJ2-1, with D possibly being TRBD2 (5 bases). The CDR3 is 15 amino acids. Germline CDR1 reads SGDLS; CDR2 reads YYNGEE. Between the trimmed V and J ends, which lost 0 bases and 6 bases, there was a span of 13 bases. This CDR3 reads CASSVDRDTFNEQFF. CDR3 coding DNA: TGTGCCAGCAGCGTAGACCGGGATACATTCAATGAGCAGTTCTTC.

The V and J genes are TRBV27 and TRBJ2-5, with D possibly being TRBD1 or TRBD2 (6 bases each). The CDR3 loop spans 16 amino acids. Trimming removed 5 bases at V and 5 bases at J, with 21 bases between. Germline-derived CDR1 and CDR2 are MNHEY and SMNVEV (reference sequence). The CDR3 loop is CASSVWGAPGRETQYF. DNA for the CDR3: TGTGCCAGCAGTGTCTGGGGGGCCCCAGGTCGGGAGACCCAGTACTTC.

The CDR3 region has the DNA TGTGCCACCAGGCAGGGGGCGTCGACCCAGCCTAGCACAGATACGCAGTATTTT. Its protein product is CATRQGASTQPSTDTQYF. V and J are TRBV5-4 and TRBJ2-3; 8 positions match TRBD1. The length of the CDR3 is 18 residues. Germline-derived CDR1 and CDR2 are SGHNT and YYREEE (reference sequence). The junction had 18 bases not matched to a gene; V was cut back by 9 bases and J by 0 bases. Full variable domain (outside the CDR3, taken from reference TRBV5-4 and TRBJ2-3): ETGVTQSPTHLIKTRGQQVTLRCSSQSGHNTVSWYQQALGQGPQFIFQYYREEENGRGNFPPRFSGLQFPNYSSELNVNALELDDSALYLCATRQGASTQPSTDTQYFGPGTRLTVL.

This rearrangement joins TRBV19 to TRBJ1-2, with a possible D match to TRBD1 (5 bases). The germline V gene has CDR1 LNHDA and CDR2 SQIVND (reference sequence). V was cut by 5 bases and J by 4 bases, with 17 bases left in between. This CDR3 has 15 amino acids. The CDR3 loop is CASSSSRRRGYGYTF. CDR3 nucleotide sequence: TGTGCCAGTAGTTCATCAAGGAGAAGGGGCTATGGCTACACCTTC.

The genes are TRBV28 and TRBJ1-4; the D is unclear. This CDR3 has 13 amino acids. Trimming pared 3 bases from V and 4 bases from J, leaving 6 bases between. Germline-derived CDR1 and CDR2 are MDHEN and SYDVKM. CDR3 sequence reads: CASSLGNNEKLFF. DNA for the CDR3: TGTGCCAGCAGTTTGGGGAATAATGAAAAACTGTTTTTT.

This clone was counted a few times. V and J are TRBV11-3 and TRBJ2-1; 7 bases align to TRBD1. CDR1 and CDR2 (germline): SGHNT, YENEEA. With V trimmed by 2 bases and J by 4 bases, 5 bases remained unmatched. The length of the CDR3 is 15 residues. The CDR3 sequence: CASSLRDSTYNEQFF. CDR3 DNA sequence: TGTGCCAGCAGCTTAAGGGACAGCACTTACAATGAGCAGTTCTTC.

The chain joins TRBV4-1 to TRBJ1-2; 8 bases map to TRBD1. Germline V gene data show CDR1 as MGHRA and CDR2 as YSYEKL. This CDR3 contains 16 residues. The junction had 14 bases not matched to a gene; V was cut back by 5 bases and J by 6 bases. CDR3 DNA: TGCGCCAGCAGCAATTTGATCCGGGACAGGCAGAATGGCTACACCTTC. Encoded protein: CASSNLIRDRQNGYTF.

The chain combines TRBV6-5 with TRBJ1-2; D not certain. This CDR3 contains 11 residues. From germline, CDR1 is MNHEY and CDR2 SVGAGI. Trimming stripped 8 bases from V and 4 bases from J, with 8 bases between. CDR3 amino acids: CASGRGYGYTF. The CDR3, as DNA: TGTGCCAGCGGCCGAGGCTATGGCTACACCTTC.